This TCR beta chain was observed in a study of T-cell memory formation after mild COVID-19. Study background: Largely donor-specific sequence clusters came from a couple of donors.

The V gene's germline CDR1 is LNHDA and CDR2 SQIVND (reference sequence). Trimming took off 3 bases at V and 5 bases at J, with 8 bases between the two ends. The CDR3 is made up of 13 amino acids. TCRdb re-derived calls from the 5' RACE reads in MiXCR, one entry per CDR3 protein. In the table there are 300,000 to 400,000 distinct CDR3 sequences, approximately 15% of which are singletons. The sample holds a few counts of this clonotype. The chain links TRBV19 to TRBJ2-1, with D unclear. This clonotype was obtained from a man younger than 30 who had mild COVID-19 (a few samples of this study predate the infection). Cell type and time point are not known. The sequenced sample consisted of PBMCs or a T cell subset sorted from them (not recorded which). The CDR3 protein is CASSIFSDNEQFF. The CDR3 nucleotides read TGTGCCAGTAGTATCTTCAGCGACAATGAGCAGTTCTTC.